This paragraph covers one TCR beta chain sequence. Its antigen is unknown. The primer mix had 60 Vbeta and 13 Jbeta primers. The data were produced by immunoSEQ multiplex PCR, yet TCRdb's version contains in-frame clones alone and is incomplete. This table holds 100,000 or so clones, about 78% found once. Donors likely had unrecorded immune exposures despite being nominally healthy when sampled. Germline V CDR1 and CDR2: SGHDT, YYEEEE. The CDR3 spans 13 residues. Trimming cost V 1 base and J 8 bases, with 10 bases left between them. The data were taken from a study of cytomegalovirus exposure and HLA in healthy donors. Study-wide findings and caveats: The classifier, whose performance was assessed in both the original and validation cohorts, reportedly diagnosed cytomegalovirus status with high specificity and sensitivity. The analysis excluded some indistinguishable V segments, including TRBV6-2 and TRBV6-3. In a later analysis, CMV-associated beta chains were mostly HLA-associated, it appeared.

The chain links TRBV5-6 to TRBJ1-3, with D perhaps TRBD1 (5 bases). Material: PBMCs. The origin of this receptor is a woman in her thirties or forties in good health and CMV-seropositive. The CDR3 DNA is TGTGCCAGCAGCTTGCCGCAGGGCTACACCATATATTTT. This gives the protein CASSLPQGYTIYF. Full variable domain (rest looked up from reference TRBV5-6 and TRBJ1-3): DAGVTQSPTHLIKTRGQQVTLRCSPKSGHDTVSWYQQALGQGPQFIFQYYEEEERQRGNFPDRFSGHQFPNYSSELNVNALLLGDSALYLCASSLPQGYTIYFGEGSWLTVV.